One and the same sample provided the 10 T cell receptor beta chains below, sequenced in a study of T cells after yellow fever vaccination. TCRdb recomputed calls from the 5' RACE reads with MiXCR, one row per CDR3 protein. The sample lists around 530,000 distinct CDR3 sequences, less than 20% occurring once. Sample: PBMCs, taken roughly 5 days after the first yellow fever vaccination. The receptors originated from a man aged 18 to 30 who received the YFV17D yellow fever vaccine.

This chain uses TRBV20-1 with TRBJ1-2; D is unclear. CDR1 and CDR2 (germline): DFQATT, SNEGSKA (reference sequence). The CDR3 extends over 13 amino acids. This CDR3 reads CRGSGLQAGGYTF. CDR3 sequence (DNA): TGCAGGGGAAGCGGGTTGCAGGCGGGAGGCTACACCTTC.

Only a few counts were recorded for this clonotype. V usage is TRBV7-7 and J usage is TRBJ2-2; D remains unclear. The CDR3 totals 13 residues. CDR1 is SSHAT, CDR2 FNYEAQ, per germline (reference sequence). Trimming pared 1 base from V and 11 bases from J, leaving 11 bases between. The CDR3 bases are TGTGCCAGCAGCTTAGATGCTGGCGGCGAGCTGTTTTTT. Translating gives CASSLDAGGELFF. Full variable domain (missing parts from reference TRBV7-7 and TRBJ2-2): GAGVSQSPRYKVTKRGQDVTLRCDPISSHATLYWYQQALGQGPEFLTYFNYEAQPDKSGLPSDRFSAERPEGSISTLTIQRTEQRDSAMYRCASSLDAGGELFFGEGSRLTVL.

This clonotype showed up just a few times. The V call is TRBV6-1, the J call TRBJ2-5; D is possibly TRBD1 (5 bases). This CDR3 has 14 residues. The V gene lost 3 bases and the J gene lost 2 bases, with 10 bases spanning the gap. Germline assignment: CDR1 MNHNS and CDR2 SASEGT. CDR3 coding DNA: TGTGCCAGCAGTGATATAGGGGTTCAAGAGACCCAGTACTTC. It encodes CASSDIGVQETQYF.

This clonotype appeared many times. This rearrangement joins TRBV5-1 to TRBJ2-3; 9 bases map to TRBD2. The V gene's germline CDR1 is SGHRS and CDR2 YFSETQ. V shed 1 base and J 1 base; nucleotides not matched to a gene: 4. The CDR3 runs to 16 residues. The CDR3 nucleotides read TGCGCCAGCAGCTTGTTCCCTAGCGGGGGCACAGATACGCAGTATTTT. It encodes CASSLFPSGGTDTQYF.

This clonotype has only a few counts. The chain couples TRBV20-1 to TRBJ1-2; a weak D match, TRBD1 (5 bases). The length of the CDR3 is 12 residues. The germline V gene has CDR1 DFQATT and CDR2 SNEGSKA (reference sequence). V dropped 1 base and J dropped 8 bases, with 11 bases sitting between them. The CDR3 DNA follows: TGCAGTGCTAGAGTGCGGGGGTGGGGCTACACCTTC. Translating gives CSARVRGWGYTF.

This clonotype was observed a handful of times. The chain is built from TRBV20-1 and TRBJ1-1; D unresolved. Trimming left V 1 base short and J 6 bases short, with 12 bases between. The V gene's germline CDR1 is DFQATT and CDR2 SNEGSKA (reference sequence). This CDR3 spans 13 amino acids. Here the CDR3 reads CSARVTDDAEAFF. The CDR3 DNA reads TGCAGTGCTAGAGTAACAGATGACGCTGAAGCTTTCTTT.

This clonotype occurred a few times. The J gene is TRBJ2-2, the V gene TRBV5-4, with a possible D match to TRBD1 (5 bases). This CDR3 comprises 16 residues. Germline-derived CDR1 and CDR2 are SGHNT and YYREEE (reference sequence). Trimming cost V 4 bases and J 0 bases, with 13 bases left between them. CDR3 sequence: CASSKGQTSNTGELFF. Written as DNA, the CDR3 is TGTGCCAGCAGCAAGGGGCAAACCTCGAACACCGGGGAGCTGTTTTTT.

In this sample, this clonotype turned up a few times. Written as DNA, the CDR3 is TGTGCCTGGAGTAGGACGGCGAACACTGAAGCTTTCTTT. This encodes CAWSRTANTEAFF. J is TRBJ1-1 and V is TRBV30, with D unresolved. The germline V gene encodes CDR1 GTSNPN and CDR2 SVGIG (reference sequence). Between the trimmed V and J ends, which lost 2 bases and 1 base, there was a span of 8 bases. The CDR3 contains 13 residues.

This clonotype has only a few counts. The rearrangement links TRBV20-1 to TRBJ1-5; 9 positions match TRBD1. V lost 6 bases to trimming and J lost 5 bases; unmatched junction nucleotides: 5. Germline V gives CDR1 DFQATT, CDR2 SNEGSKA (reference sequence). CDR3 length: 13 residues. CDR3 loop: CSAQGQGHQPQHF. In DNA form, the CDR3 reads TGCAGTGCCCAGGGACAGGGTCATCAGCCCCAGCATTTT.

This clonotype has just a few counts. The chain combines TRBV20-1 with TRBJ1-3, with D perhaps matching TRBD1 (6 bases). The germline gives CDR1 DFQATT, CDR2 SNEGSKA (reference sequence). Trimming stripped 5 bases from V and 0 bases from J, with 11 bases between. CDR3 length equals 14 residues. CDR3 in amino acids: CSALDRNSGNTIYF. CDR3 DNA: TGCAGTGCTCTGGACAGAAACTCTGGAAACACCATATATTTT.